This is a list of T cell receptor beta chains from one sample in a study of blood T cell repertoires in COVID-19. The table came from immunoSEQ multiplex PCR; TCRdb's copy has only in-frame clones and leaves some out. The sample holds around 200,000 clones; around 81% are singletons and the top ten take under 5%. The sequenced sample was peripheral blood. Receptors originate from a man aged 50-60 years with active or convalescent COVID-19. The CDR3 runs from the conserved cysteine through the conserved F or W. The order of the fields is clone size, J gene, D gene, V gene, CDR3 DNA, CDR3 protein. D genes are given only for firm matches. Rows give clone size only sometimes, using once, few, many, or a class for an expanded clone.

once | TRBJ1-3 | - | TRBV7-2 | TGTGCCAGCAGCGCTGCGGGGTTTTCTGGAAACACCATATATTTT | CASSAAGFSGNTIYF
- | TRBJ1-5 | - | TRBV5-5 | TGTGCCAGCAGTCAGGACACCGGCAATCAGCCCCAGCATTTT | CASSQDTGNQPQHF
few | TRBJ2-1 | TRBD2 | TRBV2 | TGTGCCAGCAGAAAAGTACTAGCGGGGTCAATGTACAATGAGCAGTTCTTC | CASRKVLAGSMYNEQFF
- | TRBJ1-4 | - | TRBV7-9 | TGTGCCAGCAGCTTTGAGGGAAGGGATGAAAAACTGTTTTTT | CASSFEGRDEKLFF
few | TRBJ1-5 | TRBD1 | TRBV23-1 | TGCGCCAGCAGTCCGAAGGGGACAGATAATCAGCCCCAGCATTTT | CASSPKGTDNQPQHF
- | TRBJ2-2 | TRBD2 | TRBV7-6 | TGTGCCAGCAAGGGACTAGCGGGGGGGCATTCGAACACCGGGGAGCTGTTTTTT | CASKGLAGGHSNTGELFF
- | TRBJ2-1 | - | TRBV2 | TGTGCCAGCAGTGAGAGAGGGGGGGCATACTACAATGAGCAGTTCTTC | CASSERGGAYYNEQFF
once | TRBJ2-2 | - | TRBV5-6 | TGTGCCAGCAGCTTGGCTGGGCAGCCGAACACCGGGGAGCTGTTTTTT | CASSLAGQPNTGELFF
- | TRBJ2-7 | TRBD2 | TRBV19 | TGTGCCAGTAGTATTTTGCCGGGGGGGCCCTACGAGCAGTACTTC | CASSILPGGPYEQYF
- | TRBJ2-5 | TRBD2 | TRBV23-1 | TGCGCCAGCAGTCACCCTGGACTAGCGGGGGGGCGAGAGGGAGAGACCCAGTACTTC | CASSHPGLAGGREGETQYF
- | TRBJ2-7 | - | TRBV7-2 | TGTGCCAGCAGCTTAGCGCTAGGCGGGTCCTACGAGCAGTACTTC | CASSLALGGSYEQYF
- | TRBJ1-2 | - | TRBV11-2 | TGTGCCAGCAGCTTAGATGGGAGGGTTGGCTACACCTTC | CASSLDGRVGYTF
once | TRBJ2-1 | TRBD1 | TRBV4-1 | TGCGCCAGCAGCCTTGGGACAGGGGCTCCCAATGAGCAGTTCTTC | CASSLGTGAPNEQFF
- | TRBJ1-5 | TRBD1 | TRBV30 | TGTGCCTGGACAGGGGGCCGGAATCAGCCCCAGCATTTT | CAWTGGRNQPQHF
- | TRBJ1-2 | - | TRBV18 | TGTGCCAGCTCACCACGCCGCGGGGACCATGGCTACACCTTC | CASSPRRGDHGYTF
- | TRBJ1-5 | - | TRBV6-5 | TGTGCCAGCAGGCGTACCGGTCAGCCCCAGCATTTT | CASRRTGQPQHF
- | TRBJ1-4 | TRBD1 | TRBV5-4 | TGTGCCAGCAGCTTGGCGCCCAGAGACAGGGGCGAAAAACTGTTTTTT | CASSLAPRDRGEKLFF
- | TRBJ2-2 | - | TRBV29-1 | TGCAGCGTTGTCATTAGCCGGAACACCGGGGAGCTGTTTTTT | CSVVISRNTGELFF
- | TRBJ1-2 | - | TRBV7-2 | TGTGCCAGCAGCTTCGGCGGTCCGGGGGAGGGTGGCTACACCTTC | CASSFGGPGEGGYTF
- | TRBJ2-2 | - | TRBV7-8 | TGTGCCAGCAGCTTAGCGCAGGGGGGCACCGGGGAGCTGTTTTTT | CASSLAQGGTGELFF
- | TRBJ1-5 | - | TRBV6-5 | TGTGCCAGCAGGGACTTAGTCGGGCAGCCCCAGCATTTT | CASRDLVGQPQHF
once | TRBJ2-7 | - | TRBV5-4 | TGTGCCAGCAGCTTTATCTCCTCCGAGCAGTACTTC | CASSFISSEQYF
- | TRBJ1-1 | - | TRBV6-1 | TGTGCCAGCAGTTTTGGCGGGAACACTGAAGCTTTCTTT | CASSFGGNTEAFF
- | TRBJ2-7 | - | TRBV5-1 | TGCGCCAGCAGCTTTGCGGACACCGCCTACGAGCAGTACTTC | CASSFADTAYEQYF
- | TRBJ1-2 | - | TRBV6-2/TRBV6-3 | TGTGCCAGCAGTTTGTCTCGGACAGCCGTTAACTATGGCTACACCTTC | CASSLSRTAVNYGYTF
- | TRBJ2-7 | TRBD1 | TRBV4-2 | TGTGCCAGCAGCCAAGATGACAGGGCCTACGAGCAGTACTTC | CASSQDDRAYEQYF
few | TRBJ2-7 | - | TRBV6-6 | TGTGCCAGCAGACCGTTGAGCTCCTACGAGCAGTACTTC | CASRPLSSYEQYF
- | TRBJ1-5 | - | TRBV6-6 | TGTGCCAGCAGTTACTCTGGGGGGGCAAGCCAGCCCCAGCATTTT | CASSYSGGASQPQHF
- | TRBJ1-6 | TRBD1 | TRBV3-1/TRBV3-2 | TGTGCCAGCAGCCTATCGACAGGGGTATCACCCCTCCACTTT | CASSLSTGVSPLHF
- | TRBJ2-3 | - | TRBV7-9 | TGTGCCAGCAGCTTACTAATAGGGGCAGATACGCAGTATTTT | CASSLLIGADTQYF
once | TRBJ2-2 | TRBD1 | TRBV7-2 | TGTGCCAGCAGCTTAGGACAGGGACCGAACACCGGGGAGCTGTTTTTT | CASSLGQGPNTGELFF
- | TRBJ2-2 | - | TRBV7-9 | TGTGCCAGCAGCTCGTCGTGGGCAGGGGTCACCGGGGAGCTGTTTTTT | CASSSSWAGVTGELFF
- | TRBJ2-3 | TRBD2 | TRBV4-1 | TGCGCCAGCAGCCCGTACTATGCGGGGGGATACACAGATACGCAGTATTTT | CASSPYYAGGYTDTQYF
- | TRBJ2-3 | TRBD2 | TRBV6-1 | TGTGCCAGCAGTGTCCATCGACTAGCGGGGGGATTAGATACGCAGTATTTT | CASSVHRLAGGLDTQYF
- | TRBJ1-2 | TRBD1 | TRBV3-1/TRBV3-2 | TGTGCCAGCACGGCGGGACAGGGCTATGGCTACACCTTC | CASTAGQGYGYTF
- | TRBJ1-1 | - | TRBV11-2 | TGTGCCAGCAGCTTAACCAGGGGCAGTATGAACACTGAAGCTTTCTTT | CASSLTRGSMNTEAFF
- | TRBJ2-3 | - | TRBV19 | TGTGCCAGTAGTCCACTAGCTGGGGGTAGCACAGATACGCAGTATTTT | CASSPLAGGSTDTQYF
- | TRBJ2-3 | - | TRBV7-9 | TGTGCCAGCAGCTCGGCGGGGGATACGCAGTATTTT | CASSSAGDTQYF
- | TRBJ1-2 | - | TRBV27 | TGTGCCAGCAGTTTATCAACAGGGTCCTATGGCTACACCTTC | CASSLSTGSYGYTF